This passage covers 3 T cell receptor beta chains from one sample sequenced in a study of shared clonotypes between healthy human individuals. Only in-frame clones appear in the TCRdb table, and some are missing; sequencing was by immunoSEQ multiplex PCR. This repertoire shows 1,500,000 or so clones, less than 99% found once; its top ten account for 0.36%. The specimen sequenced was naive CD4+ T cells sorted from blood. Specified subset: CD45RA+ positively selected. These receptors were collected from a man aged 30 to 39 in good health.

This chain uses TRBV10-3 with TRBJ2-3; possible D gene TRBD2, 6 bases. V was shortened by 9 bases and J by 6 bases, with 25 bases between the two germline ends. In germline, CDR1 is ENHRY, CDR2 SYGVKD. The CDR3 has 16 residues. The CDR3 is CAIQGELAPPGDTQYF. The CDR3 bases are TGTGCCATTCAAGGGGAACTAGCTCCTCCGGGGGATACGCAGTATTTT.

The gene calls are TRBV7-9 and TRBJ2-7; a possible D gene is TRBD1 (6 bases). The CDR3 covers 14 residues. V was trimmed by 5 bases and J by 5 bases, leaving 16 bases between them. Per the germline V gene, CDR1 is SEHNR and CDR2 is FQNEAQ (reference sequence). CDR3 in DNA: TGTGCCAGCAGCCCGAGAACAGGGAACCACGAGCAGTACTTC. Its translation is CASSPRTGNHEQYF.

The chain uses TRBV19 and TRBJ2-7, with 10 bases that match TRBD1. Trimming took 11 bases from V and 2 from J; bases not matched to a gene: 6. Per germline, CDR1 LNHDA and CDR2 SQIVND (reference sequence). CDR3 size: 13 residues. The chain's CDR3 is CASTGQGTYEQYF. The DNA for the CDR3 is TGTGCCTCGACGGGACAGGGGACCTACGAGCAGTACTTC.